The next 15 T cell receptor beta chains were all read from a single sample in a study of CD8 T cells in Susac syndrome. RNA amounts of about 0.5 to 1 ug underwent reverse transcription with random hexamers. One entry per CDR3 protein results from TCRdb running MiXCR on the immunoSEQ multiplex PCR reads. The table has 100,000 to 150,000 distinct CDR3 sequences, about 94% seen once. Sequencing used CD4+ T cells from PBMCs. All receptors derive from a human donor with multiple sclerosis.

The CDR3 spells CASSPGTAQETQYF. The CDR3 region has the DNA TGCGCCAGCAGCCCCGGGACGGCCCAAGAGACCCAGTACTTC. The chain recombines TRBV5-1 with TRBJ2-5, with D perhaps given as TRBD1 or TRBD2 (5 bases each). Trimming shortened V by 4 bases and J by 1 base, and 11 bases separated the two germline ends. In germline, CDR1 is SGHRS, CDR2 YFSETQ. The CDR3 is made up of 14 amino acids.

V and J are TRBV12-3 or TRBV12-4 and TRBJ1-5, with 10 bases identical to TRBD1. CDR3 length equals 15 residues. Trimming at V came to 5 bases and at J to 6 bases, leaving 7 bases not matched to a gene. CDR3: CASSQGTGAGQPQHF. In nucleotides, the CDR3 is TGTGCCAGCAGTCAAGGGACAGGGGCAGGTCAGCCCCAGCATTTT.

The chain carries TRBV5-1 and TRBJ1-1; D possibly corresponds to TRBD1 (5 bases). Looked up from germline, CDR1 is SGHRS and CDR2 is YFSETQ. Deletions cut 3 bases from V and 1 base from J, with 16 bases between. This CDR3 is built from 16 residues. The CDR3, as DNA: TGCGCCAGCAGCTCGGAACCGGGACTGGGGAACACTGAAGCTTTCTTT. Amino acids: CASSSEPGLGNTEAFF.

The V call is TRBV12-3 or TRBV12-4, the J call TRBJ1-2, with D hard to call. V lost 6 bases and J 4 bases, leaving 21 bases between the germline ends. This CDR3 is built from 16 residues. The CDR3 DNA is TGTGCCAGCAGCCCGGACTATCCCCCGGAGGGCTATGGCTACACCTTC. Residues: CASSPDYPPEGYGYTF.

This clonotype was observed a single time. The chain links TRBV7-9 to TRBJ2-5; D is tentatively TRBD1 or TRBD2 (5 bases each). Germline CDR1 reads SEHNR; CDR2 reads FQNEAQ (reference sequence). Between the trimmed V and J ends, which lost 11 bases and 2 bases, there was a span of 12 bases. The CDR3 runs to 12 residues. CDR3 protein: CAGARGQETQYF. The CDR3 DNA reads TGTGCCGGGGCGAGGGGACAAGAGACCCAGTACTTC.

This chain joins TRBV2 and TRBJ2-3; D could derive from TRBD1 or TRBD2 (5 bases each). Germline CDR1 SNHLY, CDR2 FYNNEI. Trimming shortened V by 10 bases and J by 0 bases, and 14 bases separated the two germline ends. CDR3 length equals 14 residues. The CDR3 loop reads CAIQQGPSTDTQYF. CDR3 in DNA: TGTGCCATCCAGCAGGGACCTAGCACAGATACGCAGTATTTT.

This clonotype was seen once. The rearrangement links TRBV29-1 to TRBJ1-2; no clear D. The CDR3 runs to 11 residues. Germline V lookup: CDR1 SQVTM, CDR2 ANQGSEA. Trimming removed 4 bases from V and 5 bases from J, with 8 bases in between. The CDR3 DNA sequence: TGCAGCGTTGGGGCTACATATGGCTACACCTTC. Residues: CSVGATYGYTF.

The rearrangement joins TRBV7-8 to TRBJ2-5, with 10 nucleotides matching TRBD2. In germline, CDR1 is SGHVS, CDR2 FQNEAQ. J lost 4 bases, V lost 0 bases, and 2 bases had no gene match. The CDR3 has 15 residues. The CDR3 DNA is TGTGCCAGCAGCTTAGCGTCTAGCGGGAGAGAGACCCAGTACTTC. Translating it yields CASSLASSGRETQYF.

The genes are TRBV29-1 and TRBJ1-2; D is undetermined. CDR3 length: 13 residues. Germline-derived CDR1 and CDR2 are SQVTM and ANQGSEA. V shed 5 bases and J shed 3 bases, with 13 bases lying between them. The CDR3 spells CSVLHTGDYGYTF. In DNA, the CDR3 is TGCAGCGTTCTCCACACGGGAGACTATGGCTACACCTTC.

CDR3 amino acids: CASRGTGGHEQYF. The DNA of the CDR3 is TGTGCCAGCAGGGGGACAGGGGGTCACGAGCAGTACTTC. The chain couples TRBV6-5 to TRBJ2-7; 11 nucleotides agree with TRBD1. CDR1 MNHEY and CDR2 SVGAGI come from the germline V gene. V gave up 6 bases and J gave up 5 bases; unmatched junction bases: 3. This CDR3 is built from 13 residues.

This clonotype was seen just once. V usage is TRBV28 and J usage is TRBJ1-1, with unresolved D. In germline, CDR1 is MDHEN, CDR2 SYDVKM. Between the trimmed V and J ends, which lost 4 bases and 1 base, there was a span of 7 bases. There are 13 residues in the CDR3. The CDR3 DNA reads as TGTGCCAGCAGTTCTCGGGCGAACACTGAAGCTTTCTTT. Protein sequence: CASSSRANTEAFF. The full variable domain, rest sourced from reference TRBV28 and TRBJ1-1, is DVKVTQSSRYLVKRTGEKVFLECVQDMDHENMFWYRQDPGLGLRLIYFSYDVKMKEKGDIPEGYSVSREKKERFSLILESASTNQTSMYLCASSSRANTEAFFGQGTRLTVV.

This chain joins TRBV12-5 and TRBJ1-1; D call uncertain. CDR1 and CDR2 from the germline V gene are LGHNT and FRNRAP. The CDR3 runs 16 residues. Trimming took off 5 bases at V and 1 base at J, with 17 bases between the two ends. CDR3 region: CASGTPSFHENTEAFF. Written as DNA, the CDR3 is TGTGCTAGTGGTACTCCTTCCTTCCACGAGAACACTGAAGCTTTCTTT.

This sequence joins TRBV6-2 or TRBV6-3 and TRBJ2-1; TRBD2 is a possible D gene (6 bases). In germline, CDR1 is MNHEY, CDR2 SVGEGT. The CDR3 extends over 14 amino acids. V lost 2 bases, J lost 8 bases, and 13 bases lay in between. The CDR3 DNA reads TGTGCCAGCAGTTACGGGGGGATTGTTGATGAGCAGTTCTTC. Its translation is CASSYGGIVDEQFF.

CDR3 sequence: CASSERGYDQPQHF. The CDR3, as DNA: TGTGCCAGCTCCGAGCGAGGGTATGACCAGCCCCAGCATTTT. The J gene is TRBJ1-5, the V gene TRBV2, with D uncertain. V lost 8 bases and J lost 7, with 18 bases in between. Germline V gene data show CDR1 as SNHLY and CDR2 as FYNNEI. This CDR3 is built from 14 residues.

The CDR3: CASSLVSLWGSGYTF. The CDR3 nucleotides read TGTGCCAGCAGCTTAGTTTCCCTGTGGGGAAGCGGCTACACCTTC. This rearrangement joins TRBV7-2 to TRBJ1-2, with D unresolved. The length of the CDR3 is 15 residues. V was clipped by 1 base and J by 8 bases, with 17 bases between them. Germline V gene lookup returns CDR1 SGHTA and CDR2 FQGNSA.